What follows are 28 T cell receptor beta chains derived from one specimen sequenced in a study of somatic mutations in cytotoxic T cells in rheumatoid arthritis. Repertoires were generated with immunoSEQ multiplex PCR, while TCRdb's copy carries only in-frame clones and drops some. The table has roughly 9,700 clones, 65% to 85% seen once. Sequenced sample: CD8+ T cells sorted from blood. The receptor set was obtained from a woman aged 45-59 years in good health.

V gene TRBV7-6 combines with J gene TRBJ1-1; TRBD1 might be the D (5 bases). There are 15 residues in the CDR3. Germline V lookup: CDR1 SGHVS, CDR2 FNYEAQ. The V and J ends lost 7 bases and 3 bases respectively, with 18 bases between them. The CDR3 sequence is CASTLGAPLDTEAFF. CDR3 bases: TGTGCCAGCACCCTAGGGGCCCCCCTAGACACTGAAGCTTTCTTT.

The chain couples TRBV5-1 to TRBJ2-1; 7 nucleotides agree with TRBD2. V lost 1 base and J lost 5; bases outside the gene matches: 3. This CDR3 is built from 14 residues. CDR1 SGHRS and CDR2 YFSETQ come from the germline V gene. CDR3 loop: CASSLPAGHNEQFF. The CDR3 DNA follows: TGCGCCAGCAGCTTGCCAGCGGGGCACAATGAGCAGTTCTTC.

This chain joins TRBV4-2 and TRBJ2-7; perhaps TRBD2 as D (5 bases). The CDR3 is made up of 13 amino acids. The V end lost 1 base, the J end lost 5 bases, and 9 bases lay between the germline ends. Germline assignment: CDR1 LGHNA and CDR2 YNFKEQ. For the CDR3, the DNA is TGTGCCAGCAGCCAAGTGGACGGGGACGAGCAGTACTTC. This translates into CASSQVDGDEQYF.

V is TRBV7-8 and J is TRBJ2-7, with TRBD1 matching over 8 bases. With 5 bases clipped from V and 6 bases from J, the junction kept 6 bases outside the gene matches. Germline lookup yields CDR1 SGHVS and CDR2 FQNEAQ. This CDR3 has 13 amino acids. The CDR3 DNA follows: TGTGCCAGCAGCAACGGACAGGGTTTCGAGCAGTACTTC. Encoded protein: CASSNGQGFEQYF.

V usage is TRBV30 and J usage is TRBJ1-2; D remains ambiguous. The CDR3 runs to 13 residues. Trimming stripped 0 bases from V and 8 bases from J, with 13 bases between. Looked up from germline, CDR1 is GTSNPN and CDR2 is SVGIG (reference sequence). CDR3 sequence (DNA): TGTGCCTGGAGTGTACTTGGAGGGATCGGCTACACCTTC. This codes for CAWSVLGGIGYTF.

The V gene is TRBV4-2, the J gene TRBJ2-3; D not resolved. This CDR3 region has 16 residues. Deletions cut 1 base from V and 0 bases from J, with 11 bases between. From germline, CDR1 is LGHNA and CDR2 YNFKEQ. The CDR3 coding sequence is TGTGCCAGCAGCCAAGGCGAGCGAAAAAGCACAGATACGCAGTATTTT. It translates to CASSQGERKSTDTQYF.

Only one count was recorded for this clone. The chain recombines TRBV5-6 with TRBJ2-7; 7 nucleotides match TRBD1. The germline gives CDR1 SGHDT, CDR2 YYEEEE. The CDR3 spans 13 residues. V gave up 6 bases and J gave up 6 bases; unmatched junction bases: 9. The CDR3 spells CASMTGYLSEQYF. For the CDR3, the DNA is TGTGCCAGCATGACAGGGTACCTCTCCGAGCAGTACTTC.

V gene TRBV7-8 combines with J gene TRBJ1-2; TRBD1 matches at 9 bases. This CDR3 contains 15 residues. The junction had 3 bases not matched to a gene; V was cut back by 2 bases and J by 2 bases. Germline V gives CDR1 SGHVS, CDR2 FQNEAQ. The CDR3 coding sequence is TGTGCCAGCAGCTTACTAGGACAGGGGAACTATGGCTACACCTTC. Protein sequence: CASSLLGQGNYGYTF. The full variable domain, in which reference TRBV7-8 and TRBJ1-2 provide the parts outside the CDR3, is GAGVSQSPRYKVAKRGQDVALRCDPISGHVSLFWYQQALGQGPEFLTYFQNEAQLDKSGLPSDRFFAERPEGSVSTLKIQRTQQEDSAVYLCASSLLGQGNYGYTFGSGTRLTVV.

The chain links TRBV7-9 to TRBJ1-5, with D uncertain. V was trimmed by 5 bases and J by 5 bases, leaving 10 bases between them. The length of the CDR3 is 13 residues. Germline V gives CDR1 SEHNR, CDR2 FQNEAQ (reference sequence). CDR3 amino acids: CASSPDWDQPQHF. For the CDR3, the DNA is TGTGCCAGCAGCCCCGACTGGGATCAGCCCCAGCATTTT.

The CDR3 loop reads CASTSEGRTNTEAFF. The DNA for the CDR3 is TGCGCCAGCACCTCCGAGGGGAGGACGAACACTGAAGCTTTCTTT. This chain connects TRBV5-1 to TRBJ1-1, with a weak D call TRBD1 (5 bases). The V end lost 6 bases, the J end lost 1 base, and 16 bases lay between the germline ends. Germline V gene data show CDR1 as SGHRS and CDR2 as YFSETQ. The CDR3 runs to 15 residues.

V and J are TRBV21-1 and TRBJ2-1; the table names TRBD2, a call not compared with the DNA. TRBV21-1 is a listed pseudogene. This CDR3 has 16 residues. The CDR3: CASSLARGGPYNEQFF. Written as DNA, the CDR3 is TGTGCCAGCAGCCTAGCGCGGGGGGGGCCTTACAATGAGCAGTTCTTC.

The table lists this clone with a count of one. The chain employs TRBV7-9 and TRBJ2-1; 8 bases agree with TRBD2. With V trimmed by 5 bases and J by 10 bases, 4 bases remained unmatched. From germline, CDR1 is SEHNR and CDR2 FQNEAQ (reference sequence). The CDR3 has 12 residues. The CDR3 DNA reads TGTGCCAGCAGCCCCCCGGGAGGGGAGCAGTTCTTC. It codes for CASSPPGGEQFF.

CDR3: CASSTTSGRGNEQFF. For the CDR3, the DNA is TGTGCCAGTAGTACGACTAGCGGGAGAGGAAATGAGCAGTTCTTC. The chain carries TRBV19 and TRBJ2-1; 12 bases agree with TRBD2. The CDR3 spans 15 residues. Trimming at V came to 4 bases and at J to 7 bases, leaving 5 bases not matched to a gene. CDR1 LNHDA and CDR2 SQIVND come from the germline V gene (reference sequence). The variable domain in full, with the rest retrieved from reference TRBV19 and TRBJ2-1, is DGGITQSPKYLFRKEGQNVTLSCEQNLNHDAMYWYRQDPGQGLRLIYYSQIVNDFQKGDIAEGYSVSREKKESFPLTVTSAQKNPTAFYLCASSTTSGRGNEQFFGPGTRLTVL.

V usage is TRBV28 and J usage is TRBJ2-7; the match to TRBD1 covers 7 bases. CDR1 is MDHEN, CDR2 SYDVKM, per germline. The junction had 7 bases not matched to a gene; V was cut back by 6 bases and J by 5 bases. This CDR3 is built from 13 residues. The CDR3 DNA reads as TGTGCCAGCAGCTTCCTTACAGGGGACGAGCAGTACTTC. Its translation is CASSFLTGDEQYF. Filled out from reference TRBV28 and TRBJ2-7, the complete variable domain reads DVKVTQSSRYLVKRTGEKVFLECVQDMDHENMFWYRQDPGLGLRLIYFSYDVKMKEKGDIPEGYSVSREKKERFSLILESASTNQTSMYLCASSFLTGDEQYFGPGTRLTVT.

The sample holds one count of this clone. The chain is built from TRBV27 and TRBJ2-7, with D perhaps matching TRBD2 (5 bases). Germline CDR1 reads MNHEY; CDR2 reads SMNVEV (reference sequence). The CDR3 is 12 residues long. Trimming shortened V by 8 bases and J by 5 bases, and 13 bases separated the two germline ends. In DNA form, the CDR3 reads TGTGCCAGCGGGAGTCTTCCGCACGAGCAGTACTTC. Residues: CASGSLPHEQYF.

V and J are TRBV9 and TRBJ2-7, with 9 bases that match TRBD2. Per the germline V gene, CDR1 is SGDLS and CDR2 is YYNGEE. The J segment lost 2 bases and the V segment lost 0 bases, leaving 3 bases of the junction unmatched. This CDR3 region has 15 residues. CDR3 amino acids: CASSVALAGTYEQYF. The CDR3 DNA reads as TGTGCCAGCAGCGTAGCTCTAGCGGGGACCTACGAGCAGTACTTC.

This clone was recorded a few times. This chain links TRBV9 with TRBJ2-3; 10 nucleotides align to TRBD2. The CDR3 length is 17 residues. The germline V gene encodes CDR1 SGDLS and CDR2 YYNGEE. V was clipped by 4 bases and J by 2 bases; unmatched bases: 10. In DNA form, the CDR3 reads TGTGCCAGCAGCCCGGAGGGCCTAGCGGGGGACACAGATACGCAGTATTTT. It yields the protein CASSPEGLAGDTDTQYF.

The rearrangement uses TRBV4-3 and TRBJ2-2, with 14 bases lining up with TRBD2. Germline CDR1 and CDR2: LGHNA and YSLEER. This CDR3 region has 18 residues. V was clipped by 3 bases and J by 4 bases; unmatched bases: 7. CDR3 coding DNA: TGCGCCAGCAGCCAGCTGACTAGCGGGGGGGCAATCACCGGGGAGCTGTTTTTT. Its translation: CASSQLTSGGAITGELFF.

The chain links TRBV5-1 to TRBJ2-7; TRBD1 might be the D (5 bases). The CDR3 contains 14 residues. Germline V gene data show CDR1 as SGHRS and CDR2 as YFSETQ. The germline V and J ends were trimmed by 3 bases and 2 bases, with 12 bases remaining between them. The CDR3 loop is CASSYVVGAYEQYF. The CDR3, as DNA: TGCGCCAGCAGCTACGTTGTAGGGGCCTACGAGCAGTACTTC. Looking up the rest from reference TRBV5-1 and TRBJ2-7 gives the full variable domain: KAGVTQTPRYLIKTRGQQVTLSCSPISGHRSVSWYQQTPGQGLQFLFEYFSETQRNKGNFPGRFSGRQFSNSRSEMNVSTLELGDSALYLCASSYVVGAYEQYFGPGTRLTVT.

This chain links TRBV19 with TRBJ2-1; D is ambiguous. The CDR3 is 11 residues long. Germline CDR1 LNHDA, CDR2 SQIVND (reference sequence). Trimming took 3 bases from V and 6 from J, leaving 3 bases between them. CDR3 bases: TGTGCCAGTAGTATCGGCAATGAGCAGTTCTTC. Amino acid sequence: CASSIGNEQFF.

The chain recombines TRBV2 with TRBJ1-3, with D possibly TRBD1 on 6 matching bases. The CDR3 spans 17 residues. The germline V and J ends were trimmed by 1 base and 0 bases, with 13 bases remaining between them. Germline V gene data show CDR1 as SNHLY and CDR2 as FYNNEI. Written as DNA, the CDR3 is TGTGCCAGCAGTGAAGGTATAGGACAGAACTCTGGAAACACCATATATTTT. Translated, it gives CASSEGIGQNSGNTIYF.

J is TRBJ2-2 and V is TRBV4-2; possibly TRBD1 for D (6 bases). The germline CDR1 and CDR2 sequences are LGHNA and YNFKEQ. V lost 1 base and J lost 3, with 6 bases in between. This CDR3 is 14 amino acids long. The CDR3 here is CASSQGQDTGELFF. In nucleotides, the CDR3 is TGTGCCAGCAGCCAAGGACAGGACACCGGGGAGCTGTTTTTT.

This chain uses TRBV4-3 with TRBJ1-2; 7 bases are shared with TRBD1. After removal of 1 base from V and 8 bases from J, the junction contained 10 bases not matched to a gene. The length of the CDR3 is 15 residues. CDR1 is LGHNA and CDR2 is YSLEER in the germline V gene. The CDR3 spells CASSQVGDRASGYTF. The CDR3 DNA reads as TGCGCCAGCAGCCAAGTCGGCGACAGGGCGTCCGGCTACACCTTC.

This clone was found a few times. The CDR3 coding sequence is TGTGCCAGCAGCTTTGGACAGGGTGGGGGCATTCAGTACTTC. It specifies CASSFGQGGGIQYF. V gene TRBV5-6 combines with J gene TRBJ2-4, with 8 bases identical to TRBD1. The germline CDR1 and CDR2 sequences are SGHDT and YYEEEE. Trimming cost V 2 bases and J 9 bases; bases outside gene matches: 7. The CDR3 contains 14 residues.

This clone showed up just a few times. V and J are TRBV6-5 and TRBJ1-2; the match to TRBD1 covers 7 bases. The J segment lost 6 bases and the V segment lost 5 bases, leaving 12 bases of the junction unmatched. The germline CDR1 and CDR2 sequences are MNHEY and SVGAGI. This CDR3 region has 15 residues. The CDR3 protein is CASSALGGQGDGYTF. The CDR3 bases are TGTGCCAGCAGTGCGCTGGGGGGCCAGGGGGATGGCTACACCTTC.

This chain connects TRBV11-2 to TRBJ2-5, with 7 nucleotides matching TRBD1. The CDR3 runs to 13 residues. Trimming cost V 6 bases and J 2 bases; bases outside gene matches: 3. Per germline, CDR1 SGHAT and CDR2 FQNNGV. CDR3 bases: TGTGCCAGCAGTCAGACAGGGCAAGAGACCCAGTACTTC. Translating it yields CASSQTGQETQYF.

The rearrangement joins TRBV28 to TRBJ1-1, with 7 bases aligning to TRBD1. The CDR3 sequence is 18 residues long. J lost 4 bases, V lost 3 bases, and 17 bases had no gene match. Germline-derived CDR1 and CDR2 are MDHEN and SYDVKM. CDR3 in DNA: TGTGCCAGCAGTTTTACAGGGGATGGTGGCCGGCCCGGCACTGAAGCTTTCTTT. Translation gives CASSFTGDGGRPGTEAFF.

J is TRBJ2-7 and V is TRBV6-5, with 12 bases aligning to TRBD2. V lost 4 bases to trimming and J lost 3 bases; unmatched junction nucleotides: 1. The CDR3 totals 14 residues. Germline CDR1 and CDR2: MNHEY and SVGAGI. CDR3 coding DNA: TGTGCCAGCAGTTTGGGACTAGCGGGCTACGAGCAGTACTTC. It is translated as CASSLGLAGYEQYF.